This TCR beta chain was recovered during a study of blood T cell repertoires in COVID-19. Study details: Donors in the United States, Italy and Spain gave samples during acute or convalescent COVID-19. T cells, B-cell-depleted T cells, or PBMCs supplied cDNA or gDNA.

V was pared by 5 bases and J by 8 bases, with 7 bases of the junction left unmatched. Germline-derived CDR1 and CDR2 are SGHAT and FQNNGV. CDR3 size: 14 residues. Original handling: Reference gene primer amplification yielded estimated nucleated cell counts. TCRdb's table, derived via immunoSEQ multiplex PCR, lists solely in-frame clones and lacks some. The V and J calls and the clone size are those of that table, but D and trimming were determined from the DNA. The repertoire holds approximately 120,000 clones, approximately 82% seen once, with about an eighth in the top ten. The chain couples TRBV11-2 to TRBJ1-1, with 11 bases lining up with TRBD1. The sequencing sample was made of peripheral blood. This TCR derives from a man aged 60-69 years with acute or convalescent COVID-19. The CDR3 DNA reads TGTGCCAGCAGCCTACTTCGGACAGGGGGCGAAGCTTTCTTT. Encoded protein: CASSLLRTGGEAFF.